The source of this TCR beta chain is a study of cytomegalovirus exposure and HLA in healthy donors. PCR primers comprised 60 Vbeta and 13 Jbeta primers. The data were produced by immunoSEQ multiplex PCR, yet TCRdb's version contains in-frame clones alone and is incomplete. Counted here are 70,000 to 95,000 clones, approximately 80% occurring once; the ten biggest clones make up under 2%. This clone was picked up a small number of times. The target antigen is unknown. Germline CDR1 reads MDHEN; CDR2 reads SYDVKM. The V gene end was trimmed by 5 bases and the J gene end by 8 bases; junction bases not matched to a gene: 7. CDR3 length: 14 residues. Study-wide points: Reports state that TCR beta sequences accurately predicted most subjects' HLA-A and HLA-B alleles. Reportedly, diagnosis of cytomegalovirus status by the classifier showed high specificity and sensitivity. By a later analysis, the bulk of CMV-associated TCR beta chains appeared HLA-restricted.

The source material was PBMCs. The rearrangement links TRBV28 to TRBJ1-4; 8 bases fit TRBD1. The TCR was taken from a woman in her 30s in good health and CMV-seronegative. CDR3 in amino acids: CASSRTGYSEKLFF. The CDR3 DNA is TGTGCCAGCAGTAGGACAGGGTACTCCGAAAAACTGTTTTTT.